This T cell receptor (beta chain) is drawn from a study of cytomegalovirus exposure and HLA in healthy donors. The CDR3 consists of 16 residues. Per germline, CDR1 MDHEN and CDR2 SYDVKM. Trimming stripped 2 bases from V and 2 bases from J, with 16 bases between. Study results and caveats: Among TCR beta chains, those listed as cytomegalovirus-associated numbered some 170. The authors later found TCR association rates varying by HLA locus, with DRB1 most and HLA-C fewest. It has been reported that TCR beta sequences accurately predicted the HLA-A and HLA-B alleles of most subjects. In vitro experiments confirmed that a few CMV-associated chains were specific for CMV antigens.

As to this clone: Antigen unknown.

This PCR relied on a set of 60 Vbeta primers and 13 Jbeta primers. TCRdb's copy holds only in-frame clones and misses some; the assay was immunoSEQ multiplex PCR. The sample records roughly 100,000 clones, 70% to 80% being singletons. The sequencing sample was made of PBMCs. The TCR sequence derives from a woman in her 40s in good health and CMV-seronegative. The chain has TRBV28 and TRBJ2-7, with a possible D match to TRBD1 (6 bases). The CDR3 nucleotides read TGTGCCAGCAGTTTACTGGGGGCCACTACGGCCTACGAGCAGTACTTC. As protein: CASSLLGATTAYEQYF. Complete variable domain (other parts from reference TRBV28 and TRBJ2-7): DVKVTQSSRYLVKRTGEKVFLECVQDMDHENMFWYRQDPGLGLRLIYFSYDVKMKEKGDIPEGYSVSREKKERFSLILESASTNQTSMYLCASSLLGATTAYEQYFGPGTRLTVT.